A selection of T cell receptor beta chains follows, all from one sample in a study of graft-versus-host responses after intestinal transplantation. Their target antigens are unknown. Clones were read by immunoSEQ multiplex PCR, and TCRdb kept only the in-frame ones, dropping some. This table holds 35,000 to 45,000 clones, roughly 95% found once. Sequences were derived from unstimulated CD4+ T cells sorted from spleen or lymph node cells, sampled before transplant. The receptors come from a human donor who was the organ donor for an intestinal transplant. Both conserved end residues are part of each CDR3. The order of the fields is V gene, CDR3 protein.

V gene: TRBV7-2; CDR3 protein: CASSLLQLPYNEQFF
V gene: TRBV5-1; CDR3 protein: CASSLLGTNNNSPLHF
V gene: TRBV5-4; CDR3 protein: CASRKGLAGGNTGELFF
V gene: TRBV5-4; CDR3 protein: CASSLAGGRGDTQYF
V gene: TRBV4-1; CDR3 protein: CASSQDPRGGYGYTF
V gene: TRBV28; CDR3 protein: CASTPFGLVNTEAFF
V gene: TRBV30; CDR3 protein: CAWTRGLGLYGYTF
V gene: TRBV4-3; CDR3 protein: CASSRQVTGAYGYTF
V gene: TRBV6-5; CDR3 protein: CASSYSRGQETQYF
V gene: TRBV10-3; CDR3 protein: CAIRGDRISYEQYF
V gene: TRBV5-1; CDR3 protein: CASSPDYPGNEQFF
V gene: TRBV7-2; CDR3 protein: CASSWDGPPRGIQYF
V gene: TRBV9; CDR3 protein: CASSVPGGATDTQYF
V gene: TRBV11-3; CDR3 protein: CASSPDSFTEAFF
V gene: TRBV6-5; CDR3 protein: CASSLGRKPYGYTF
V gene: TRBV6-5; CDR3 protein: CASSYSPTGNYGYTF
V gene: TRBV19; CDR3 protein: CASSIRKNTEAFF
V gene: TRBV7-2; CDR3 protein: CASSPVGRRTEAFF
V gene: TRBV7-8; CDR3 protein: CASSFVSEQETQYF
V gene: TRBV7-2; CDR3 protein: CASSLVVSSTDTQYF